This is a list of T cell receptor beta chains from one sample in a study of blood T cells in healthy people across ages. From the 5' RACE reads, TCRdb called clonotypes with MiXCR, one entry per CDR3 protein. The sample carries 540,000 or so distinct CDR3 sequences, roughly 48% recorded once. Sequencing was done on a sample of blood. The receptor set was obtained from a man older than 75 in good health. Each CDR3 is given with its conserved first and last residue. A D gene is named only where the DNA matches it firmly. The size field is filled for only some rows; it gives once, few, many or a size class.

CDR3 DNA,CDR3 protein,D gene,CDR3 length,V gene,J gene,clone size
TGTGCCAGCAGTTTCGAGCGGAACAATGAGCAGTTCTTC,CASSFERNNEQFF,-,13,TRBV12-3/TRBV12-4,TRBJ2-1,few
TGCGCCAGCAGCCGGGGGGGCCCATTAGAGACCCAGTACTTC,CASSRGGPLETQYF,TRBD2,14,TRBV5-1,TRBJ2-5,-
TGTGCCAGCCGGCGGGAATACGAGCAGTACTTC,CASRREYEQYF,-,11,TRBV7-2,TRBJ2-7,-
TGCGCCAGCAGCCTAGGGGACAGGGGGAATATGAACACTGAAGCTTTCTTT,CASSLGDRGNMNTEAFF,TRBD1,17,TRBV5-1,TRBJ1-1,-
TGCAGTGCTTTTCCTAGGACTAGCAATGAGCAGTTCTTC,CSAFPRTSNEQFF,TRBD2,13,TRBV20-1,TRBJ2-1,few
TGTGCCAGCAGTTTCATCCAGGGTCGCCATGGCTACACCTTC,CASSFIQGRHGYTF,-,14,TRBV6-5,TRBJ1-2,many
TGTGCCAGCACCCGCCTAGCGGTGACCTACGAGCAGTACTTC,CASTRLAVTYEQYF,TRBD2,14,TRBV6-2/TRBV6-3,TRBJ2-7,-
TGTGCCAGCAGCTTCGAGGGGGCGGGTGAGCAGTTCTTC,CASSFEGAGEQFF,TRBD1,13,TRBV7-3,TRBJ2-1,few
TGTGCCCGGCAAGGAGGAGGTAATGAGACCCAGTACTTC,CARQGGGNETQYF,-,13,TRBV6-5,TRBJ2-5,few
TGCAGTGTGGAGGCCCCCCTAGCGGGGGGGCAAGAGACCCAGTACTTC,CSVEAPLAGGQETQYF,TRBD2,16,TRBV20-1,TRBJ2-5,-
TGCGCCAGCAGGGAAGGTCCGGGTCAGCCCCAGCATTTT,CASREGPGQPQHF,-,13,TRBV5-1,TRBJ1-5,-
TGCGCCAGCAGCCCTAGGGGACACGAGGAGACCCAGTACTTC,CASSPRGHEETQYF,-,14,TRBV4-1,TRBJ2-5,few
TGTGCCACCAGTGATACAGGGGGCACAACTGAAGCTTTCTTT,CATSDTGGTTEAFF,TRBD1,14,TRBV24-1,TRBJ1-1,-
TGTGCCAGCAGAGAGACAGGGCAATATGGCTACACCTTC,CASRETGQYGYTF,TRBD1,13,TRBV6-2/TRBV6-3,TRBJ1-2,-
TGTGCCAGCAGTGATGGGAGGGGTAATGAAAAACTGTTTTTT,CASSDGRGNEKLFF,-,14,TRBV25-1,TRBJ1-4,few
TGCAGTGCTATATCCGCGCTAGCGGGAGACACCGGGGAGCTGTTTTTT,CSAISALAGDTGELFF,TRBD2,16,TRBV20-1,TRBJ2-2,-
TGCGCCAGCAGATCAACCTCGGGACAGGACGACAATGAGCAGTTCTTC,CASRSTSGQDDNEQFF,TRBD1,16,TRBV5-1,TRBJ2-1,few
TGTGCCAGCAGCGTAGGCATTGACAGTACTGAAGCTTTCTTT,CASSVGIDSTEAFF,-,14,TRBV9,TRBJ1-1,-
TGTGCCAGCAGCCAAGTTGCGGGAGGTGTGGATACGCAGTATTTT,CASSQVAGGVDTQYF,TRBD2,15,TRBV4-2,TRBJ2-3,-
TGTGCCACCAGTGATCCGGGGACAGGCGGTGGGGATGAGCAGTTCTTC,CATSDPGTGGGDEQFF,TRBD1,16,TRBV24-1,TRBJ2-1,-
TGCGCCAGCAGCCAAGTGTTCGGGGGGATTGGCGGATATACCTCCTACGAGCAGTACTTC,CASSQVFGGIGGYTSYEQYF,TRBD2,20,TRBV4-3,TRBJ2-7,few
TGTGCCAGCAGCCCCCCGGGGACAGGGGCAAGAGATACGCAGTATTTT,CASSPPGTGARDTQYF,TRBD1,16,TRBV7-2,TRBJ2-3,-
TGCAGTGCTAGAGTCCCCACTAGCGGGGGCAATGAGCAGTACTTC,CSARVPTSGGNEQYF,TRBD2,15,TRBV20-1,TRBJ2-7,-
TGTGCCAGCAGTTTAGGAGTCAACACCTACTCCGGTGGCTACACCTTC,CASSLGVNTYSGGYTF,-,16,TRBV12-3/TRBV12-4,TRBJ1-2,-
TGCGCCAGCAGCTACCGGGACAGGGTTTTCTTT,CASSYRDRVFF,TRBD1,11,TRBV5-1,TRBJ1-1,-
TGCGCCAGCAGCTTGGTAGGGACTGCAAGCTCCTATAATTCACCCCTCCACTTT,CASSLVGTASSYNSPLHF,-,18,TRBV5-1,TRBJ1-6,-
TGTGCCATCAGTGATCCACTAACCTCCGACACCGGGGAGCTGTTTTTT,CAISDPLTSDTGELFF,-,16,TRBV10-3,TRBJ2-2,-
TGTGCCAGCTCCCCTATATTTGGCCACGAAAAACTGTTTTTT,CASSPIFGHEKLFF,-,14,TRBV7-2,TRBJ1-4,-
TGCAGCGCGGGGGCAGGAACCGAAAAACTGTTTTTT,CSAGAGTEKLFF,-,12,TRBV29-1,TRBJ1-4,-
TGTGCCAGCAGCCCGACTGAATCCTACGAGCAGTACTTC,CASSPTESYEQYF,-,13,TRBV9,TRBJ2-7,-
TGCAGTGCATATGACAGGTCAGGAGACTACTACGAGCAGTACTTC,CSAYDRSGDYYEQYF,-,15,TRBV20-1,TRBJ2-7,-
TGCAGTGCTAGGGGGACTAATTGGGAGAGTTGGGGGCCAGATACGCAGTATTTT,CSARGTNWESWGPDTQYF,-,18,TRBV20-1,TRBJ2-3,-
TGTGCCAGCAGTTACCTGGGGATCGGTTCACCCCTCCACTTT,CASSYLGIGSPLHF,-,14,TRBV6-6,TRBJ1-6,many
TGTGCCAGCAGTGCTAGACTGGGATCCCCCTACGAGCAGTACTTC,CASSARLGSPYEQYF,-,15,TRBV7-2,TRBJ2-7,-
TGCAGTGCTAGAGCCCCCCAGGACGGGAATGGCGAGCAGTACTTC,CSARAPQDGNGEQYF,-,15,TRBV20-1,TRBJ2-7,-
TGCAGTGCCGCGAGACAGCCTAGTACAGATACGCAGTATTTT,CSAARQPSTDTQYF,-,14,TRBV20-1,TRBJ2-3,-
TGTGCCAGCAGCTGGAGAGCGGGGGAGGGGGGAAACATTCAGTACTTC,CASSWRAGEGGNIQYF,TRBD2,16,TRBV7-2,TRBJ2-4,-
TGTGCCAGCTGCCTTGGGACAGGGGGATACAATGAGCAGTTCTTC,CASCLGTGGYNEQFF,TRBD1,15,TRBV12-3/TRBV12-4,TRBJ2-1,-
TGTGCCAGCAGTTTATGGGCAGGATGGGCCTACGAGCAGTACTTC,CASSLWAGWAYEQYF,-,15,TRBV27,TRBJ2-7,-
TGCGCCAGCAGCCAGGGCTCCGGGACAGGGTATTACGAGCAGTACTTC,CASSQGSGTGYYEQYF,TRBD1,16,TRBV4-3,TRBJ2-7,few
TGCAGTGCTAGAGAATTTGACAGGAGCCCGTACGAGCAGTACTTC,CSAREFDRSPYEQYF,-,15,TRBV20-1,TRBJ2-7,-
TGTGCCAGCAGGACAGGGGCTGGATATGGCTACACCTTC,CASRTGAGYGYTF,TRBD1,13,TRBV28,TRBJ1-2,-
TGTGCCAGCAGCTTAGGACAGGCCCCTACCTACGAGCAGTACTTC,CASSLGQAPTYEQYF,-,15,TRBV7-2,TRBJ2-7,few
TGTGCCAGCAGTACGTCCTCTAGGGGCACTGAAGCTTTCTTT,CASSTSSRGTEAFF,-,14,TRBV6-5,TRBJ1-1,-
TGTGCCAGCAGCTTCTACAGCAGCCAAGAGACCCAGTACTTC,CASSFYSSQETQYF,-,14,TRBV7-2,TRBJ2-5,-